This TCR beta chain came from a study of OX40 agonist ivuxolimab in advanced cancers. Study summary: Patients received intravenous ivuxolimab every 2 weeks at 0.01 to 10 mg/kg. Mean age approximately 55 years, range about 20 to 90; 82.7% male.

Patients were excluded for autoimmune disease history or systemic immunosuppression. Study outcomes and limitations: Doses of 0.1 to 3.0 mg/kg were accompanied by clonal expansion of CD4+ and CD8+ blood T cells by week 6.

Germline V gives CDR1 LNHDA, CDR2 SQIVND (reference sequence). The CDR3 totals 15 residues. Trimming removed 4 bases at V and 2 bases at J, with 11 bases between. Notes on this clone: Its antigen is unknown.

The table came from immunoSEQ multiplex PCR; TCRdb's copy has only in-frame clones and leaves some out. This sample yields 60,000 to 65,000 clones, of which about 80% are seen a single time; roughly 1.9% belongs to the top ten. The sample was CD4+ or CD8+ T cells sorted from blood, taken in a trial of the OX40 agonist ivuxolimab. The chain links TRBV19 to TRBJ1-4; no reliable D call. This sequence originates from an adult with an advanced solid tumor such as melanoma, head and neck, liver or kidney cancer. The CDR3 DNA sequence: TGTGCCAGTAGTAGAAACCGGGCCACTAATGAAAAACTGTTTTTT. Translated, it gives CASSRNRATNEKLFF.